One T cell receptor beta chain is described in this entry. The antigen is unknown. Germline CDR1 is SGHRS and CDR2 is YFSETQ. This CDR3 has 17 amino acids. Trimming took 3 bases from V and 3 from J; bases not matched to a gene: 10. This specimen belongs to a study of a mutant IDH1 vaccine in newly diagnosed glioma. Turning to the study itself: Patients began vaccination 4-6 weeks after radiotherapy alone, or with temozolomide cycles. Therapy received beforehand was radiotherapy, temozolomide, or both, with most patients given both.

Measured with immunoSEQ multiplex PCR; TCRdb has only the in-frame clones, and not every one. The data show 35,000 to 45,000 clones, roughly 80% seen once. Whole-study results and caveats: Most patients, around 93%, showed vaccine-induced immune responses.

Stated time point: week 35, safety follow-up. Mutant IDH1 20-mer peptide, at 300 ug, made up each vaccine dose, with topical imiquimod. New IDH1-mutant, ATRX-lost WHO grade 3 or 4 astrocytomas occurred in donors. Sequencing was performed on PBMCs, taken from a glioma patient whose treatment included an IDH1 peptide vaccine. This chain connects TRBV5-1 to TRBJ2-4; 9 bases match TRBD2. The clonotype originates from a woman aged 45-59 years with glioma. The CDR3 sequence: CASSSTPSGAGKNIQYF. CDR3 coding DNA: TGCGCCAGCAGCTCAACTCCTAGCGGGGCCGGCAAAAACATTCAGTACTTC.